This TCR beta chain was found in a study of a mutant IDH1 vaccine in newly diagnosed glioma listed by TCRdb under 2021. Background on the whole study: Eight vaccinations were administered to patients in weeks 1, 3, 5, 7, 11, 15, 19 and 23, corresponding to visits V03 through V10. Vaccination started 4-6 weeks after radiotherapy alone, or was given together with temozolomide cycles in the groups whose treatment included chemotherapy. The 32 treated patients were approximately 60% male and around 40% female, with a mean age of approximately 38 years. Before enrollment, most patients had been given radiochemotherapy with temozolomide as standard therapy, while the rest had received either radiotherapy alone or temozolomide alone. Peripheral blood samples were drawn at six visits, namely V03 (baseline), V05, V07, V10, V12 and V13. For exploratory analyses, longitudinal TCRB deep sequencing was carried out in 25 to 30 treated patients wherever samples were available.

Receptors were amplified or captured by the immunoSEQ multiplex PCR assay. Following the manufacturer's protocol, the hsTCRB Kit was used to amplify rearranged TCR beta chain sequences. Sequencing of TCRB libraries was carried out on an Illumina MiSeq. As for the authors' bioinformatics: The proprietary platform of the kit vendor was used for demultiplexing, trimming and gene mapping. TCRdb obtained this table from immuneACCESS and retained in-frame rearrangements with V and J assigned. These tables miss some clones; where compared with another copy, unresolved V genes account for less than half of the shortfall, and the remainder is unexplained. V and J calls and clone size follow that table, whereas D and trimming were derived from the DNA. This sample comprises roughly 120,000 clones, 80% of them detected only once. Around 5.5% of the sample is taken by the ten largest. This clone was counted a few times. It has no known antigen specificity. Base qualities are not at hand, and no much larger clone is one base apart.

This sample's time point label indicates: week 11, during vaccination. Each vaccine dose was 300 ug of a 20-mer mutant IDH1 peptide in Montanide, given subcutaneously with topical imiquimod. Donors had newly diagnosed WHO grade 3 or 4 IDH1-mutant astrocytomas with loss of nuclear ATRX. The samples were drawn from NOA16, a multicentre, single-arm, open-label phase I trial in Germany that tested a mutant IDH1 peptide vaccine in humans for the first time. Genomic DNA for TCRB sequencing was isolated from EDTA blood with the DNeasy Blood and Tissue Kit. The germline V gene provides CDR1 LGHNT and CDR2 FRNRAP. The CDR3 covers 9 residues, taking in both the cysteine and the phenylalanine. The sequence is cut down to CDR3 DNA, 27 bases in frame from base 1. Beyond this particular receptor, the publication reports: It was noted by the authors that analyses of patient blood samples could not be reproduced owing to sample limitations. PBMC samples for TCRB deep sequencing were selected based on availability. Changes in the top peripheral T cell clonotypes picked up by TCRB sequencing did not appear to be linked to pseudoprogression. Immune responses induced by the vaccine were seen in around 93% of patients across multiple MHC alleles.

This clonotype was obtained from a man aged 35 to 55 with glioma. The material was PBMCs, obtained from a glioma patient whose treatment included an IDH1 peptide vaccine. The receptor chain draws on TRBV12-5 and TRBJ1-4, with a weak D call of TRBD1 (5 bases match). CDR3 region: CAFQGKLFF. The sequenced DNA is TGTGCCTTCCAGGGAAAACTGTTTTTT. When the CDR3 is completed using the reference TRBV12-5 and TRBJ1-4 genes on either side, the full variable domain is DARVTQTPRHKVTEMGQEVTMRCQPILGHNTVFWYRQTMMQGLELLAYFRNRAPLDDSGMPKDRFSAEMPDATLATLKIQPSEPRDSAVYFCAFQGKLFFGSGTQLSVL.